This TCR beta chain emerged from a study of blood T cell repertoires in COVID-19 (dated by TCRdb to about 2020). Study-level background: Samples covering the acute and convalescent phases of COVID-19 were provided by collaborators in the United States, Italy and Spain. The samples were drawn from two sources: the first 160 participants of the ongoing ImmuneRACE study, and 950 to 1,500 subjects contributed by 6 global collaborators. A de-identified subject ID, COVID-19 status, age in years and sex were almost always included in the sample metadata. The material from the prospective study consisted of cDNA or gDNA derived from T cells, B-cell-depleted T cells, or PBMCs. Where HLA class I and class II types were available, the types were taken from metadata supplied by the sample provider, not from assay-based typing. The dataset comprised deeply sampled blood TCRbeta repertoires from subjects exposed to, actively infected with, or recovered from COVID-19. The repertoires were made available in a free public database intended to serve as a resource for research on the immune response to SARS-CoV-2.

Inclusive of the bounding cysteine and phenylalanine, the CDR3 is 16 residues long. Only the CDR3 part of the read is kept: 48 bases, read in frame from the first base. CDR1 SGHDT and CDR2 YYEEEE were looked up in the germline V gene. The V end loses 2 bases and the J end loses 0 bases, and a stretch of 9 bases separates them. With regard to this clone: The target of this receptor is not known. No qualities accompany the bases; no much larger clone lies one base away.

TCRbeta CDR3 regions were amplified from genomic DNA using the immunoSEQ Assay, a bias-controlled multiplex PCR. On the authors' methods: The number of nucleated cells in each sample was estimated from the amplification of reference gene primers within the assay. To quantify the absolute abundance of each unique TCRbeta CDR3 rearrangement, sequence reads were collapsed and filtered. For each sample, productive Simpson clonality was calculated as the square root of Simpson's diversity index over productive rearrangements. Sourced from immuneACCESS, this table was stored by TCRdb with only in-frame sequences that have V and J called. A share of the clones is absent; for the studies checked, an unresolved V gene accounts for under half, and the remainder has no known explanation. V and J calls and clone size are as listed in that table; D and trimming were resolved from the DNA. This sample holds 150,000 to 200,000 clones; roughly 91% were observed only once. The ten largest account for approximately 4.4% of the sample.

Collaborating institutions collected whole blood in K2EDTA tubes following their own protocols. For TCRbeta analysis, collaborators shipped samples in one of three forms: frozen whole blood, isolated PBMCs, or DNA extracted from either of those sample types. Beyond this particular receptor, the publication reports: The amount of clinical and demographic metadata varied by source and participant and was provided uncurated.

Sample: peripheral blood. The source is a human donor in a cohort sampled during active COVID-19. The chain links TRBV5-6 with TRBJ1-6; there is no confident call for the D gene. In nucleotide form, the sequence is TGTGCCAGCAGCTTCCAACCGAGCTCCTATAATTCACCCCTCCACTTT. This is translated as CASSFQPSSYNSPLHF. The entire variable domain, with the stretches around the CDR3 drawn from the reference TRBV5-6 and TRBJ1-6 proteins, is DAGVTQSPTHLIKTRGQQVTLRCSPKSGHDTVSWYQQALGQGPQFIFQYYEEEERQRGNFPDRFSGHQFPNYSSELNVNALLLGDSALYLCASSFQPSSYNSPLHFGNGTRLTVT.